The following is a TCR beta chain sequence with its context. The data derive from a study of blood T cell repertoires in COVID-19. For the study at large: Samples taken during acute and convalescent COVID-19 were collected in the United States, Italy and Spain. PBMCs, B-cell-depleted T cells, or T cells were the source of the cDNA or gDNA that made up the material.

Authors' data handling: Amplification with reference gene primers provided the estimates of nucleated cell counts. The repertoire was sequenced with immunoSEQ multiplex PCR; TCRdb's copy has only in-frame clones and lacks some. V and J calls plus clone size are reproduced from that table; the DNA served to infer D and trimming. The data contain approximately 89,000 clones, 80% of them singletons. Germline V gene lookup returns CDR1 SGHNT and CDR2 YENEEA. Trimming removed 5 bases from V and 3 bases from J; junction bases left unmatched: 3. The CDR3 has 15 residues. The chain employs TRBV11-3 and TRBJ2-2; 10 nucleotides align to TRBD1. Material for sequencing was peripheral blood. The sequence came from a woman older than 75 with acute or convalescent COVID-19. The CDR3 region is CASSPGQGDTGELFF. The CDR3 region has the DNA TGTGCCAGCAGCCCCGGACAGGGGGACACCGGGGAGCTGTTTTTT.